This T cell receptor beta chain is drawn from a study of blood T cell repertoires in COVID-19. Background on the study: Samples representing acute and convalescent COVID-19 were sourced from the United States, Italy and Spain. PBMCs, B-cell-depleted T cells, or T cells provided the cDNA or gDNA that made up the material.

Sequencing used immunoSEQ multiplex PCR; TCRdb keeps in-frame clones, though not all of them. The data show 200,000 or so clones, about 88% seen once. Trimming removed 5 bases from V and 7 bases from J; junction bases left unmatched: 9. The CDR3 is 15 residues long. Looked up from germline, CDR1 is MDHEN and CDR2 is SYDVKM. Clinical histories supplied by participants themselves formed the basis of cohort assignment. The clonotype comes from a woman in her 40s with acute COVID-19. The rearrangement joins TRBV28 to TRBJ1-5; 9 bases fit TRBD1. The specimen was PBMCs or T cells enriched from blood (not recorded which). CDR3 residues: CASSPQGAREQPQHF. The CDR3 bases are TGTGCCAGCAGTCCACAGGGGGCGAGGGAACAGCCCCAGCATTTT.